This T cell receptor beta chain was captured by sequencing in a study of blood T cell repertoires in COVID-19. Study context: Whether acute or convalescent, the COVID-19 samples came from the United States, Italy and Spain.

CDR3 length equals 12 residues. V gave up 4 bases and J gave up 3 bases, with 6 bases separating them. The germline gives CDR1 LGHDT, CDR2 YNNKEL (reference sequence). Method: immunoSEQ multiplex PCR; TCRdb's copy keeps in-frame clones and lacks some. The sample holds about 59,000 clones; around four fifths are singletons and the top ten take 18%. The chain recombines TRBV3-1 (or the pseudogene TRBV3-2) with TRBJ1-1; D gene unclear. Sample: peripheral blood. The clonotype originates from a woman between 45 and 65 years old with active or convalescent COVID-19. The CDR3 sequence is CASSLRDTEAFF. The DNA for the CDR3 is TGTGCCAGCAGCCTCCGAGACACTGAAGCTTTCTTT.